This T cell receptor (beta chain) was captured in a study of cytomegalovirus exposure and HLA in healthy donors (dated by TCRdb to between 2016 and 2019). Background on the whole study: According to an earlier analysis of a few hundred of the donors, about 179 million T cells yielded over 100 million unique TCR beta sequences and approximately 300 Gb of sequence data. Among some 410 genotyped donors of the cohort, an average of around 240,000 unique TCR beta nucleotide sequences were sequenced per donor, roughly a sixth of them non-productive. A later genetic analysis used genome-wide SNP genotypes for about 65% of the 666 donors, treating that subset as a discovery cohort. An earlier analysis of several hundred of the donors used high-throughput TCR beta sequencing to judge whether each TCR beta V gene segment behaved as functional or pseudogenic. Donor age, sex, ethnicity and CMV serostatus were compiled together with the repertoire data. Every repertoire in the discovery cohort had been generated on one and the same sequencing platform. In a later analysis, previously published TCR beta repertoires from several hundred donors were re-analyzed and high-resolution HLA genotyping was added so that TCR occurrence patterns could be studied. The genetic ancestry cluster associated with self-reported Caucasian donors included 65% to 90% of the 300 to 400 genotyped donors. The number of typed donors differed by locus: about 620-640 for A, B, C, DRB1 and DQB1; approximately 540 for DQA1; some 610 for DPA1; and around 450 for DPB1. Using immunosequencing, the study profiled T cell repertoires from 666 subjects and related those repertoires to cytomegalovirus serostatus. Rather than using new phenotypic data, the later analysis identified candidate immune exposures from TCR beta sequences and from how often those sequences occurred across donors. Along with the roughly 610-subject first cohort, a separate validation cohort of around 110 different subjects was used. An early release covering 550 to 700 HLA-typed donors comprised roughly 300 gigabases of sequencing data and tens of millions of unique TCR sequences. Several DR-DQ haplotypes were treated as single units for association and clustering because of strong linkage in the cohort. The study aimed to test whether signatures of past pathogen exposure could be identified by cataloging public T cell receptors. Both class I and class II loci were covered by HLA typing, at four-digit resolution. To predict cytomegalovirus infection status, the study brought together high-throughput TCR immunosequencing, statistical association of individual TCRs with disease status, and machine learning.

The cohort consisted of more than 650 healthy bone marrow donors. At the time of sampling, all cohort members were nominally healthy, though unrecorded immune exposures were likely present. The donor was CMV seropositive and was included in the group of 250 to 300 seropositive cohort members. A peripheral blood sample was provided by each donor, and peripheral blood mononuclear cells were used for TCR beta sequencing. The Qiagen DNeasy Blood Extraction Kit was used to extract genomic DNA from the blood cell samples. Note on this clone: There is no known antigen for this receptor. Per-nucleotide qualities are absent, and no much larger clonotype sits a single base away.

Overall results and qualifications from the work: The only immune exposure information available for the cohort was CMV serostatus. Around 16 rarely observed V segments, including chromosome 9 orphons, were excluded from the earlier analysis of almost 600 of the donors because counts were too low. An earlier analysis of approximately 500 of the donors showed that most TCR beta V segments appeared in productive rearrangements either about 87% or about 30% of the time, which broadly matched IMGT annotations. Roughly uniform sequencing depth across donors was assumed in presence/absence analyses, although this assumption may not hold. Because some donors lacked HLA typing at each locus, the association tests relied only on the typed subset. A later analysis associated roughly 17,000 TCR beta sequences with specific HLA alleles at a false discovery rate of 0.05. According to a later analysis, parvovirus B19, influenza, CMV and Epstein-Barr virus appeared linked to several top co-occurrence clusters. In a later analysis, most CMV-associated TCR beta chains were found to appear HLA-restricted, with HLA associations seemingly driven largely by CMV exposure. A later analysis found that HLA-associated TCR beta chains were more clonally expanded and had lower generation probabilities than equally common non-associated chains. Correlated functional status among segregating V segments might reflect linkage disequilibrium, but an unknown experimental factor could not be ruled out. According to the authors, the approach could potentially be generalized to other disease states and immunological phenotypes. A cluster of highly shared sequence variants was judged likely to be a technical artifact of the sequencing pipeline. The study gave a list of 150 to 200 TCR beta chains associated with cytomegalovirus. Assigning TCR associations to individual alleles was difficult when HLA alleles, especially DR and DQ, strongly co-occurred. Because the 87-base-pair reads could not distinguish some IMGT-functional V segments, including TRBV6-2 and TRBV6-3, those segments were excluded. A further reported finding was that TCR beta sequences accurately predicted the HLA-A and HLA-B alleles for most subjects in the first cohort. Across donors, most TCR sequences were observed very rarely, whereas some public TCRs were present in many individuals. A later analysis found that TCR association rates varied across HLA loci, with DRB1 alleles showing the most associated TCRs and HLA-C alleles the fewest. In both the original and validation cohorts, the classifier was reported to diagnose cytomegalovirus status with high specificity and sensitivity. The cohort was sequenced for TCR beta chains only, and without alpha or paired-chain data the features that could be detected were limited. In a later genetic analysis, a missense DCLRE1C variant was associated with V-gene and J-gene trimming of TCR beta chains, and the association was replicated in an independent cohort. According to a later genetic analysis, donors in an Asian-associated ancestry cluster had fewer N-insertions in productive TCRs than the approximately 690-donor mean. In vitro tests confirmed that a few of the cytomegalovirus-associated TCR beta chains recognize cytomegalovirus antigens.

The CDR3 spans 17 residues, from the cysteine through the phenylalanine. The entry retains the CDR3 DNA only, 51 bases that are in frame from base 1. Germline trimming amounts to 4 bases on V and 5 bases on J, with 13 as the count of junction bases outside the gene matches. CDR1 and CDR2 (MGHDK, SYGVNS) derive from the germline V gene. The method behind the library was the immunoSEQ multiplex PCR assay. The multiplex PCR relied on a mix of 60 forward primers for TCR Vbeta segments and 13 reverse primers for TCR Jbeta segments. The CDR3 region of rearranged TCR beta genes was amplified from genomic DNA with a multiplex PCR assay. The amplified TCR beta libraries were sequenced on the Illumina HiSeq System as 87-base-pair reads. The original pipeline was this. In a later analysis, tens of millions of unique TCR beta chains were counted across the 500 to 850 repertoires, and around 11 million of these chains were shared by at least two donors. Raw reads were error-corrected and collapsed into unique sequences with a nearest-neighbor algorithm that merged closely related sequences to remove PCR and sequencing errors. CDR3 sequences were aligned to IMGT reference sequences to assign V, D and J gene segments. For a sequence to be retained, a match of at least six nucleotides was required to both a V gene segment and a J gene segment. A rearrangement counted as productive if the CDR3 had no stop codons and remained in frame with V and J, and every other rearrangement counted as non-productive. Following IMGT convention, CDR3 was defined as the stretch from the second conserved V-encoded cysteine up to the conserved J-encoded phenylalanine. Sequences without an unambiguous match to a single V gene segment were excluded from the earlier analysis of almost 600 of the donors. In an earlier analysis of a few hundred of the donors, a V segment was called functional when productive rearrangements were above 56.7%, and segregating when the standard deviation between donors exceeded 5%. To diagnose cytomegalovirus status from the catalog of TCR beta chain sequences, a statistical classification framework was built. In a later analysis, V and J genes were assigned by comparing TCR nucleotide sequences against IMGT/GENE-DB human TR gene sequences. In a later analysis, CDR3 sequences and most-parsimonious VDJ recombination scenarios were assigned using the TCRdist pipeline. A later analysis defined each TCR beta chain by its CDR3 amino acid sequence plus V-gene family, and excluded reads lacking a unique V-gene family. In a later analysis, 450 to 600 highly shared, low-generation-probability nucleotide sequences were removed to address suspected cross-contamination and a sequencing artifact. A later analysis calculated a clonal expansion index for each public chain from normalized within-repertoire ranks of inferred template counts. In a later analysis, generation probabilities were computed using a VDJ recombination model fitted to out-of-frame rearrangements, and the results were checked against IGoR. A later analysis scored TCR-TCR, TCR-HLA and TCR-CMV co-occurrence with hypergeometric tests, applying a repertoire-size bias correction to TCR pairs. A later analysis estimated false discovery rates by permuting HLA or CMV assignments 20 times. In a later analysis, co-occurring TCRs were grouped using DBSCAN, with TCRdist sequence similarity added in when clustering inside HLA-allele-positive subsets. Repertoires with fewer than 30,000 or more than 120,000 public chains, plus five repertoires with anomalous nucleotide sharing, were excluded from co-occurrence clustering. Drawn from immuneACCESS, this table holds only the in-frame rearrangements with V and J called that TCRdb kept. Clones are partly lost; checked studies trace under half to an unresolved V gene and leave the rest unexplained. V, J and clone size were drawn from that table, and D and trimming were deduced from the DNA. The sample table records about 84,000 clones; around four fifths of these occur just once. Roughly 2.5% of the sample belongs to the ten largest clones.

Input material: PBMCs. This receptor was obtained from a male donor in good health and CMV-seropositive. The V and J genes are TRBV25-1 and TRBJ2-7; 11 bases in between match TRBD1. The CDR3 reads CASSAASLDRGPHEQYF. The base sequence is TGTGCCAGCAGTGCTGCGTCTCTGGACAGGGGGCCCCACGAGCAGTACTTC.